These T cell receptor beta chains were read from a single sample in a study of blood T cell repertoires in COVID-19. Clones were sequenced by immunoSEQ multiplex PCR, and TCRdb holds only the in-frame ones, with some missing. The table lists about 280,000 clones, approximately 86% of them singletons. The sequencing input was peripheral blood. These receptors all come from a woman aged 25 to 45 who had recovered from COVID-19. The CDR3 runs from the conserved cysteine through the conserved F or W. Fields, in order: CDR3 protein, CDR3 DNA, J gene, V gene, clone size, D gene. D genes are given only for firm matches. For some rows the clone size is stated as once, few or many, or as a class when expanded; others skip it.

cdr3_aa: CASSLAWTASYEQYF
cdr3_nt: TGTGCCAGCAGTTTAGCCTGGACAGCCTCCTACGAGCAGTACTTC
j_call: TRBJ2-7
v_call: TRBV27
clone_size: -
d_call: -

cdr3_aa: CASSVTGTSNEQFF
cdr3_nt: TGCGCCAGCAGTGTTACAGGTACGTCGAATGAGCAGTTCTTC
j_call: TRBJ2-1
v_call: TRBV10-1
clone_size: -
d_call: -

cdr3_aa: CASSVAGGRDNEQFF
cdr3_nt: TGTGCCAGTAGTGTAGCGGGAGGGAGGGACAATGAGCAGTTCTTC
j_call: TRBJ2-1
v_call: TRBV19
clone_size: -
d_call: TRBD2

cdr3_aa: CASSRPSNEQFF
cdr3_nt: TGCGCCAGCAGCCGCCCCAGCAATGAGCAGTTCTTC
j_call: TRBJ2-1
v_call: TRBV5-1
clone_size: -
d_call: -

cdr3_aa: CASSLETSGETQYF
cdr3_nt: TGCGCCAGCAGCCTCGAGACTAGCGGAGAGACCCAGTACTTC
j_call: TRBJ2-5
v_call: TRBV4-1
clone_size: -
d_call: TRBD2

cdr3_aa: CASRGGGMDSDTQYF
cdr3_nt: TGTGCCAGCAGAGGCGGGGGGATGGACTCAGATACGCAGTATTTT
j_call: TRBJ2-3
v_call: TRBV2
clone_size: -
d_call: TRBD2

cdr3_aa: CASRDSHRTEAFF
cdr3_nt: TGTGCCAGCAGAGACAGTCACCGTACTGAAGCTTTCTTT
j_call: TRBJ1-1
v_call: TRBV12-3/TRBV12-4
clone_size: -
d_call: -

cdr3_aa: CASRVTGLESNQPQHF
cdr3_nt: TGTGCCAGCAGGGTAACAGGGCTCGAAAGCAATCAGCCCCAGCATTTT
j_call: TRBJ1-5
v_call: TRBV2
clone_size: once
d_call: -

cdr3_aa: CASSQERGNGEQYF
cdr3_nt: TGTGCCAGCAGCCAAGAGCGGGGAAATGGCGAGCAGTACTTC
j_call: TRBJ2-7
v_call: TRBV3-1/TRBV3-2
clone_size: -
d_call: -

cdr3_aa: CASSPYRGNQPQHF
cdr3_nt: TGTGCCAGCTCACCCTACAGGGGCAATCAGCCCCAGCATTTT
j_call: TRBJ1-5
v_call: TRBV18
clone_size: once
d_call: -

cdr3_aa: CASSLDRAYEQYF
cdr3_nt: TGTGCCAGCAGCTTAGACAGGGCCTACGAGCAGTACTTC
j_call: TRBJ2-7
v_call: TRBV7-2
clone_size: -
d_call: -

cdr3_aa: CASSSRGWGNQPQHF
cdr3_nt: TGTGCCAGTAGTAGCAGGGGATGGGGCAATCAGCCCCAGCATTTT
j_call: TRBJ1-5
v_call: TRBV19
clone_size: -
d_call: -

cdr3_aa: CASSLLSPGTQYF
cdr3_nt: TGTGCCAGCAGTTTATTATCCCCGGGGACCCAGTACTTC
j_call: TRBJ2-5
v_call: TRBV28
clone_size: -
d_call: -

cdr3_aa: CATSDAVHPDGYTF
cdr3_nt: TGTGCCACCAGTGATGCAGTACACCCCGATGGCTACACCTTC
j_call: TRBJ1-2
v_call: TRBV24-1
clone_size: -
d_call: -

cdr3_aa: CSARTVKDYEQYF
cdr3_nt: TGCAGCGCACGGACAGTAAAAGACTACGAGCAGTACTTC
j_call: TRBJ2-7
v_call: TRBV29-1
clone_size: -
d_call: -

cdr3_aa: CASSLTEETQYF
cdr3_nt: TGCGCCAGCAGCTTGACTGAAGAGACCCAGTACTTC
j_call: TRBJ2-5
v_call: TRBV5-1
clone_size: -
d_call: -

cdr3_aa: CASSPLRGSYEQYF
cdr3_nt: TGTGCCAGCAGCCCCCTAAGGGGGAGCTACGAGCAGTACTTC
j_call: TRBJ2-7
v_call: TRBV28
clone_size: -
d_call: -

cdr3_aa: CASGNGTSPDTQYF
cdr3_nt: TGTGCCAGCGGCAACGGGACTAGCCCCGATACGCAGTATTTT
j_call: TRBJ2-3
v_call: TRBV3-1/TRBV3-2
clone_size: once
d_call: TRBD2

cdr3_aa: CASSESVGGASTDTQYF
cdr3_nt: TGCGCCAGCAGTGAGTCGGTCGGGGGGGCTAGCACAGATACGCAGTATTTT
j_call: TRBJ2-3
v_call: TRBV10-2
clone_size: -
d_call: TRBD2

cdr3_aa: CASSPLGVPNTEAFF
cdr3_nt: TGTGCCAGCAGTCCCCTCGGGGTTCCGAACACTGAAGCTTTCTTT
j_call: TRBJ1-1
v_call: TRBV6-2/TRBV6-3
clone_size: -
d_call: -

cdr3_aa: CASSLLGIGQGVNGYTF
cdr3_nt: TGTGCCAGCAGCTTATTAGGTATTGGACAGGGTGTAAATGGCTACACCTTC
j_call: TRBJ1-2
v_call: TRBV7-2
clone_size: -
d_call: TRBD1

cdr3_aa: CASSEGGRGADYGYTF
cdr3_nt: TGTGCCAGCAGTGAAGGAGGCAGGGGGGCTGACTATGGCTACACCTTC
j_call: TRBJ1-2
v_call: TRBV25-1
clone_size: -
d_call: TRBD1

cdr3_aa: CASRTPGQGVNEQYF
cdr3_nt: TGTGCCAGCAGAACCCCGGGACAGGGGGTCAACGAGCAGTACTTC
j_call: TRBJ2-7
v_call: TRBV6-6
clone_size: -
d_call: TRBD1

cdr3_aa: CASKWSDRNNYGYTF
cdr3_nt: TGTGCCAGCAAATGGTCGGACAGAAATAACTATGGCTACACCTTC
j_call: TRBJ1-2
v_call: TRBV27
clone_size: -
d_call: -

cdr3_aa: CASSSTTGGTVEQYF
cdr3_nt: TGTGCCAGCAGCTCTACGACAGGGGGGACGGTCGAGCAGTACTTC
j_call: TRBJ2-7
v_call: TRBV7-9
clone_size: -
d_call: TRBD1

cdr3_aa: CASTTLQGYYTEAFF
cdr3_nt: TGTGCCAGCACCACTTTACAGGGATACTACACTGAAGCTTTCTTT
j_call: TRBJ1-1
v_call: TRBV9
clone_size: -
d_call: -

cdr3_aa: CAWISTAQDTEAFF
cdr3_nt: TGTGCCTGGATCAGTACAGCCCAGGACACTGAAGCTTTCTTT
j_call: TRBJ1-1
v_call: TRBV30
clone_size: -
d_call: -

cdr3_aa: CASGPLGARGQPQHF
cdr3_nt: TGTGCCAGCGGGCCGCTAGGGGCCAGGGGTCAGCCCCAGCATTTT
j_call: TRBJ1-5
v_call: TRBV6-5
clone_size: -
d_call: -

cdr3_aa: CATSSGTSGTDTQYF
cdr3_nt: TGTGCCACCAGTTCCGGGACTAGCGGCACAGATACGCAGTATTTT
j_call: TRBJ2-3
v_call: TRBV24-1
clone_size: -
d_call: TRBD2

cdr3_aa: CASSRGTGELFF
cdr3_nt: TGTGCCAGCAGCCGAGGCACCGGGGAGCTGTTTTTT
j_call: TRBJ2-2
v_call: TRBV6-5
clone_size: -
d_call: -